Described below is a single T cell receptor (beta chain) sequence and its context. Its antigen is not identified. This specimen belongs to a study of vaccination and CD4 T cells after COVID-19. The overall study: Overlapping peptides of the spike proteins of SARS-CoV-2, HCoV-NL63, HCoV-OC43 and HCoV-229E were used for cell stimulation. Control cultures were given a CEFX pool, an HIV-1 Nef pool, or no peptide.

Cultured CD4+ T cells had their DNA profiled by the Oncomine TCR Beta short-read assay. TCRdb called the PCR reads again in MiXCR, with one record for every CDR3 protein. The sample includes about 11,000 distinct CDR3 sequences, 73% of them seen just once. Noted treatment: roughly 11-day PBMC culture with coronavirus spike peptide pools or control peptides (ViraFEST assay). Sample: CD4+ T cells from blood, cultured in vitro. This TCR was recovered from a human donor who had recovered from COVID-19.

Written as DNA, the CDR3 is TGCAGCGGCACAGTTCAAACTTCTGGAAACACCATATATTTT. Translated, it gives CSGTVQTSGNTIYF. This sequence joins TRBV29-1 and TRBJ1-3; D gene ambiguous. The CDR3 has 14 residues. V lost 7 bases, J lost 1 base, and 14 bases lay in between. Germline values: CDR1 SQVTM, CDR2 ANQGSEA.